These 5 T cell receptor beta chains were all obtained from the same sample, sequenced in a study of patients and donors after allogeneic stem cell transplantation. MiXCR, run by TCRdb on the RT-PCR reads, gives a single entry per CDR3 protein. Found here are roughly 230,000 distinct CDR3 sequences, 12% to 15% of them singletons; the top ten hold about 9.9%. Sequenced: blood, either unsorted or a sorted T cell fraction (not recorded which). These receptors originate from a human donor who was either an allogeneic HSCT recipient or a stem cell or donor lymphocyte infusion donor (not recorded which). It is not recorded whose cells these are; they may come from a transplant donor.

This clonotype occurred a few times. The chain carries TRBV25-1 and TRBJ2-4, with D uncertain. The CDR3 consists of 11 residues. V was clipped by 6 bases and J by 9 bases, with 9 bases between them. Germline values: CDR1 MGHDK, CDR2 SYGVNS. CDR3 coding DNA: TGTGCCAGCAGAACAACCAGCATTCAGTACTTC. It translates to CASRTTSIQYF. The full variable domain, in which reference TRBV25-1 and TRBJ2-4 provide the parts outside the CDR3, is EADIYQTPRYLVIGTGKKITLECSQTMGHDKMYWYQQDPGMELHLIHYSYGVNSTEKGDLSSESTVSRIRTEHFPLTLESARPSHTSQYLCASRTTSIQYFGAGTRLSVL.

This clonotype appeared a few times. The chain is built from TRBV6-1 and TRBJ2-2; TRBD1 matches 10 bases. J was trimmed by 3 bases and V by 4 bases; bases with no gene match: 5. The CDR3 extends over 16 amino acids. The germline CDR1 and CDR2 sequences are MNHNS and SASEGT. The CDR3 protein is CASSGPGTGDTGELFF. The DNA for the CDR3 is TGTGCCAGCAGTGGACCCGGGACAGGGGACACCGGGGAGCTGTTTTTT.

This clonotype showed up just a few times. J is TRBJ2-3 and V is TRBV20-1, with 9 bases lining up with TRBD2. Germline trimming cut 1 base from V and 0 bases from J; bases unmatched to any gene: 11. The CDR3 contains 18 residues. CDR1 is DFQATT and CDR2 is SNEGSKA in the germline V gene (reference sequence). CDR3 protein: CSARGRVAGAPSTDTQYF. CDR3 coding DNA: TGCAGTGCTAGAGGGAGGGTAGCGGGGGCGCCTAGCACAGATACGCAGTATTTT.

In its sample, this clonotype was seen a few times. The chain couples TRBV4-3 to TRBJ1-3; D not resolved. The V gene lost 3 bases and the J gene lost 1 base, with 7 bases spanning the gap. This CDR3 spans 14 amino acids. CDR1 and CDR2 from the germline V gene are LGHNA and YSLEER. CDR3 in amino acids: CASSQPMSGNTIYF. CDR3 DNA sequence: TGCGCCAGCAGCCAGCCGATGTCTGGAAACACCATATATTTT.

This clonotype was counted many times. The chain has TRBV29-1 and TRBJ1-1; D is ambiguous. The CDR3 runs to 13 residues. Trimming cost V 4 bases and J 7 bases, with 16 bases left between them. The germline gives CDR1 SQVTM, CDR2 ANQGSEA. DNA for the CDR3: TGCAGCGTTGTAGGGTCTATGGGGATTGAAGCTTTCTTT. It is translated as CSVVGSMGIEAFF.